Here is one TCR beta chain with its context. As yet, its antigen is unknown. This sample is drawn from a study of cytomegalovirus exposure and HLA in healthy donors. Whole-study results and caveats: Cytomegalovirus status, reportedly, was diagnosed with high specificity and sensitivity by the classifier. Highly shared variants forming one cluster were likely a sequencing artifact.

Germline V gives CDR1 SGHVS, CDR2 FQNEAQ. The CDR3 runs 15 residues. Trimming shortened V by 0 bases and J by 3 bases, and 9 bases separated the two germline ends. Unrecorded immune exposure was likely among donors, who were nominally healthy when sampled. Primers for the PCR totalled 60 Vbeta and 13 Jbeta. TCRdb's table, derived via immunoSEQ multiplex PCR, lists solely in-frame clones and lacks some. The sample has around 200,000 clones; approximately 80% are singletons. The sample comprised PBMCs. The clonotype originates from a woman in her fifties or sixties in good health and CMV-seronegative. The chain combines TRBV7-8 with TRBJ1-5; D is possibly TRBD1 (5 bases). As DNA, the CDR3 is TGTGCCAGCAGCTTAGCGAGACAGTCCAATCAGCCCCAGCATTTT. It specifies CASSLARQSNQPQHF. The entire variable domain, with the rest obtained from reference TRBV7-8 and TRBJ1-5, is as follows: GAGVSQSPRYKVAKRGQDVALRCDPISGHVSLFWYQQALGQGPEFLTYFQNEAQLDKSGLPSDRFFAERPEGSVSTLKIQRTQQEDSAVYLCASSLARQSNQPQHFGDGTRLSIL.